This T cell receptor (beta chain) was sequenced in a study of Ad26.COV2.S vaccination and SARS-CoV-2 variants. On the study more broadly: Among those in the COV1001 Ad26.COV2.S trial arm was the donor.

Treatment denoted: some 20 received Ad26.COV2.S at low or high dose, single or two shots; a few received placebo; per-sample allocation not given. Vaccine and placebo recipients were sampled on day 63 after the first injection. The donor's status was that of an adult aged 18-55 years in Boston. Wuhan-strain spike was delivered by a replication-incompetent Ad26 vector. Germline-derived CDR1 and CDR2 are SGHTA and FQGNSA. The length of the CDR3 is 16 residues. Trimming stripped 2 bases from V and 0 bases from J, with 11 bases between. Method: immunoSEQ multiplex PCR; TCRdb's copy keeps in-frame clones and lacks some. The data hold around 300,000 clones, with 85% to 90% observed a single time.

The receptor was isolated from a person aged 18 to 59 who received the Ad26.COV2.S COVID-19 vaccine or a placebo. The chain is built from TRBV7-2 and TRBJ1-5; D call uncertain. The material was peripheral blood, obtained in a trial of Ad26.COV2.S vaccine versus placebo. The CDR3 bases are TGTGCCAGCAGCTTACACTCGCGGTATAGCAATCAGCCCCAGCATTTT. Its protein is CASSLHSRYSNQPQHF.